Listed here is a single T cell receptor beta chain. What it recognizes is unknown. The sample is drawn from a study of siplizumab effects on memory and regulatory T cells. Study-level findings and limits: A naive or memory phenotype could not be assigned to roughly 80-95% of the proliferating CD4+ or CD8+ clones. Controls had approximately 27% Treg-derived mappable alloreactive CD4+ clones on average, versus approximately 70% with siplizumab. Of the alloreactive clones, only a minor fraction mapped to unstimulated subsets.

Assayed TCR templates numbered roughly 100,000 for each sample. Repertoires were generated with immunoSEQ multiplex PCR, while TCRdb's copy carries only in-frame clones and drops some. The table includes about 100,000 clones, 94% detected once. The germline V gene encodes CDR1 SGHKS and CDR2 YYEKEE (reference sequence). Trimming stripped 4 bases from V and 3 bases from J, with 11 bases between. CDR3 length: 13 residues. Sample: non-Treg CD4+ T cells sorted from blood. The origin of this receptor is a human donor in good health. This chain uses TRBV5-5 with TRBJ2-7; D possibly corresponds to TRBD1 (5 bases). The DNA of the CDR3 is TGTGCCAGCAGCCTTGAAGGGGTCTACGAGCAGTACTTC. Translated, it gives CASSLEGVYEQYF.